The following is a T cell receptor (beta chain) sequence with its context. This sample was taken from a study of shared clonotypes between healthy human individuals. For the study at large: Each donor's CD4 naive and CD4 memory cells filled three plates apiece, CD8 naive two, and CD8 memory one.

Method: immunoSEQ multiplex PCR; TCRdb's copy keeps in-frame clones and lacks some. The sample has 1,500,000 or so clones, roughly 96% seen once. This CDR3 comprises 14 residues. Germline loops: CDR1 SGHDT, CDR2 YYEEEE. The V gene end was trimmed by 5 bases and the J gene end by 3 bases; junction bases not matched to a gene: 8. Sequencing was performed on naive CD4+ T cells sorted from blood. Subset described: CD45RA+ positively selected. J is TRBJ2-7 and V is TRBV5-6, with TRBD1 matching 7 bases. The origin of this receptor is a man aged 25 to 40 in good health. The CDR3 DNA reads as TGTGCCAGCAGACGCAGGGGGAGCCTCTACGAGCAGTACTTC. This sequence encodes CASRRRGSLYEQYF. Full variable domain (rest looked up from reference TRBV5-6 and TRBJ2-7): DAGVTQSPTHLIKTRGQQVTLRCSPKSGHDTVSWYQQALGQGPQFIFQYYEEEERQRGNFPDRFSGHQFPNYSSELNVNALLLGDSALYLCASRRRGSLYEQYFGPGTRLTVT.